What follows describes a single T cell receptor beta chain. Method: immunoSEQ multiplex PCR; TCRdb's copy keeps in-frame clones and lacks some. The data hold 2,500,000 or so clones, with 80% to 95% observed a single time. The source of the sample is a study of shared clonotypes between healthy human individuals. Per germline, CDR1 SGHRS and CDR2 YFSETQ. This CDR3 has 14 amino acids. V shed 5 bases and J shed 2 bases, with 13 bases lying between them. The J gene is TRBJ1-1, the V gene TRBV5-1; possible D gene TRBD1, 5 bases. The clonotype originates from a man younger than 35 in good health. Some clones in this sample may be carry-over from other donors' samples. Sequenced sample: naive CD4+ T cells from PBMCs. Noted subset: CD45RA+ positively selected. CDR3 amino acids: CASSDSWANTEAFF. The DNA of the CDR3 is TGCGCCAGCAGTGACAGTTGGGCTAACACTGAAGCTTTCTTT. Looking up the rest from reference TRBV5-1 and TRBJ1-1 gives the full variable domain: KAGVTQTPRYLIKTRGQQVTLSCSPISGHRSVSWYQQTPGQGLQFLFEYFSETQRNKGNFPGRFSGRQFSNSRSEMNVSTLELGDSALYLCASSDSWANTEAFFGQGTRLTVV.